Below, 10 T cell receptor beta chains from the same sample are listed, as sequenced in a study of blood T cells in healthy people across ages. Through a sample-barcoded 5' primer and a J-beta primer mix, a second PCR was run for about 6 to 11 cycles. From the 5' RACE reads, TCRdb called clonotypes with MiXCR, one entry per CDR3 protein. The table records around 1,100,000 distinct CDR3 sequences, 35% to 40% of them present only once. Sequencing was carried out using blood. The receptors were sampled from a man aged 18 to 30 in good health.

The rearrangement joins TRBV6-2 or TRBV6-3 to TRBJ2-7; a weak D match, TRBD1 (5 bases). V gave up 4 bases and J gave up 3 bases, with 10 bases separating them. Germline V gene data show CDR1 as MNHEY and CDR2 as SVGEGT. The CDR3 length is 13 residues. The CDR3 spells CASSWGPSYEQYF. The CDR3 bases are TGTGCCAGCAGTTGGGGCCCTAGCTACGAGCAGTACTTC.

This clonotype appeared many times. The genes are TRBV6-4 and TRBJ2-1; 9 positions match TRBD2. The CDR3 extends over 14 amino acids. Per the germline V gene, CDR1 is MRHNA and CDR2 is SNTAGT. Trimming removed 0 bases from V and 6 bases from J; junction bases left unmatched: 0. CDR3 bases: TGTGCCAGCAGTGACTCAGCGGGGGGCAATGAGCAGTTCTTC. It codes for CASSDSAGGNEQFF.

The chain employs TRBV9 and TRBJ2-3; 10 nucleotides line up with TRBD2. Germline CDR1 is SGDLS and CDR2 is YYNGEE. V shed 0 bases, J shed 3 bases, and the junction held 7 bases outside the gene matches. The CDR3 extends over 17 amino acids. The chain's CDR3 is CASSVGVAGGPTDTQYF. CDR3 DNA: TGTGCCAGCAGCGTAGGAGTAGCGGGGGGCCCGACAGATACGCAGTATTTT.

This clonotype was counted ten times or more. V and J are TRBV10-3 and TRBJ2-7; 8 nucleotides align to TRBD1. CDR3 size: 14 residues. Germline V gene lookup returns CDR1 ENHRY and CDR2 SYGVKD. V was pared by 4 bases and J by 3 bases, with 5 bases of the junction left unmatched. CDR3 DNA: TGTGCCATCAGTGGGACAGGGAGAATCTACGAGCAGTACTTC. It yields the protein CAISGTGRIYEQYF.

In this sample, this clonotype turned up many times. The chain is built from TRBV7-2 and TRBJ2-1; D may be TRBD1 (6 bases). Trimming left V 4 bases short and J 4 bases short, with 11 bases between. Germline V gene data show CDR1 as SGHTA and CDR2 as FQGNSA. The CDR3 totals 14 residues. This chain's CDR3 is CASSSRTEYNEQFF. For the CDR3, the DNA is TGTGCCAGCAGCTCCAGGACAGAATACAATGAGCAGTTCTTC. Full variable domain (remainder filled in from reference TRBV7-2 and TRBJ2-1): GAGVSQSPSNKVTEKGKDVELRCDPISGHTALYWYRQSLGQGLEFLIYFQGNSAPDKSGLPSDRFSAERTGGSVSTLTIQRTQQEDSAVYLCASSSRTEYNEQFFGPGTRLTVL.

This clonotype was seen a handful of times. This rearrangement joins TRBV3-1 to TRBJ1-2; D possibly corresponds to TRBD1 (6 bases). From germline, CDR1 is LGHDT and CDR2 YNNKEL (reference sequence). The V end was cut by 1 base, the J end by 4 bases, with 10 bases between. The CDR3 contains 14 residues. The DNA for the CDR3 is TGTGCCAGCAGCCAAGTTGTACAGGGCTATGGCTACACCTTC. The encoded protein is CASSQVVQGYGYTF. Drawing the rest from reference TRBV3-1 and TRBJ1-2, the complete variable domain is DTAVSQTPKYLVTQMGNDKSIKCEQNLGHDTMYWYKQDSKKFLKIMFSYNNKELIINETVPNRFSPKSPDKAHLNLHINSLELGDSAVYFCASSQVVQGYGYTFGSGTRLTVV.

This clonotype has more than one count but fewer than ten. At one of its ends the junction is not consistent with the germline gene, which may arise from a read error. The chain uses TRBV20-1 and TRBJ1-6; D gene ambiguous. CDR1 is DFQATT and CDR2 is SNEGSKA in the germline V gene (reference sequence). The CDR3 consists of 13 residues. CDR3 bases: TGCAGTGCCATGCCAAGCTATAGTTCACCCCTCCACTTT. Encoded protein: CSAMPSYSSPLHF.

This clonotype has more than one count but fewer than ten. Since a much larger clone is just one base distant, this may be a read error. V and J are TRBV5-1 and TRBJ2-3; D gene unclear. V was trimmed by 8 bases and J by 0 bases, leaving 13 bases between them. Germline V gene lookup returns CDR1 SGHRS and CDR2 YFSETQ. This CDR3 has 14 amino acids. In nucleotides, the CDR3 is TGCGCCAGTCGGTCTGTCACTAGCACAGATACGCAGTATTTT. Protein sequence: CASRSVTSTDTQYF.

The rearrangement joins TRBV7-2 to TRBJ1-1, with 10 nucleotides matching TRBD1. CDR1 SGHTA and CDR2 FQGNSA come from the germline V gene. The CDR3 runs 15 residues. With 5 bases clipped from V and 2 bases from J, the junction kept 5 bases outside the gene matches. CDR3 loop: CASSPDRGRNTEAFF. DNA of the CDR3: TGTGCCAGCAGCCCTGACAGGGGGCGCAACACTGAAGCTTTCTTT.

Many counts were recorded for this clonotype. V and J are TRBV3-1 and TRBJ2-1, with unresolved D. CDR1 is LGHDT and CDR2 is YNNKEL in the germline V gene (reference sequence). The V end lost 4 bases, the J end lost 8 bases, and 6 bases lay between the germline ends. This CDR3 comprises 11 residues. In DNA, the CDR3 is TGTGCCAGCAGCCGATCTTATGAGCAGTTCTTC. Its translation: CASSRSYEQFF.